This section outlines one T cell receptor beta chain sequence together with its context. Its cognate antigen has yet to be identified. These data belong to a study of CXCR3-negative and CXCR3-positive naive CD8 T cells (dated by TCRdb to the late 2010s). A note on the overall study: In total, approximately 130 million TRB reads were obtained, or roughly 1.5 +/- 0.3 million reads per library. For the TRBV-TRBJ cluster analysis, the naive subsets came from 5 donors, while the memory cells came from 3 donors. Diversity and physicochemical repertoire analyses covered about a dozen donors pooled from two independent experiments. Overall study results and their limits: Repertoire diversity was comparably high in both naive subsets but much lower in memory CD8+ T cells. Freshly isolated PBMCs were used for most assays because CXCR3 expression partially decreased after cryopreservation. TRB CDR3s from CXCR3-positive naive cells showed higher hydrophobicity (lower Kidera factor 4), lower energy, and higher strength and volume indices than CXCR3-negative naive cells. Surface CD5, linked to self-reactivity in mice, was comparable between naive subsets; TCR interaction strength was therefore also inferred from TRB CDR3 physicochemical properties. Similar TRBV-TRBJ usage was shown by naive CXCR3-negative and CXCR3-positive cells from the same donor, whereas distinct patterns were shown by memory cells.

For every CD8+ T cell subset, 300,000 cells were flow-sorted straight into RLT lysis buffer, and each subset was sorted in triplicate. To keep memory contaminants out, a stringent definition of naive CD8+ T cells was applied: CD45RO-CCR7+CD27+CD95-. Standard density gradient centrifugation was used to isolate peripheral blood mononuclear cells from buffy coats. Naive CXCR3-negative and CXCR3-positive CD8+ T cells were flow-sorted using a FACSAria III. Total RNA was extracted from sorted cells with an RNeasy Mini Kit. The sequencer listed for this sample is NextSeq 550. The Human TCR Profiling Kit (MiLaboratory) was used to prepare UMI-labeled 5' RACE TRB cDNA libraries. cDNA synthesis used the entire amount of extracted RNA, and PCR amplification then used the entire amount of cDNA produced. Libraries were prepared in parallel with an identical number of PCR cycles. In the paper's pipeline: With a requirement of at least two reads per UMI, MIGEC and MiXCR extracted about 50,000 +/- 10,000 unique UMI-labeled TRB cDNA molecules per library. An average of approximately 40,000 +/- 10,000 functional in-frame TRB CDR3 nucleotide clonotypes without stop codons was found per library. After downsampling to 5000 UMI-labeled TRB molecules per sample, diversity metrics, including normalized Shannon-Wiener and Chao1, were computed in VDJtools. Clonotype-size-weighted physicochemical properties of the central five CDR3 residues (interaction energy, strength, volume and Kidera factor 4) were computed in VDJtools. TCRdb reprocessed the reads and provides one entry for every CDR3 protein sequence; no DNA is given. TCRdb's processing, not the authors' own work, is the source of the V and J calls. The table for this sample lists about 89,000 distinct CDR3 sequences. The ten largest account for almost 0.55% of the sample.

The germline V gene gives CDR1 as MDHEN and CDR2 as SYDVKM. The CDR3 contains 14 residues, cysteine and phenylalanine counted. Only the protein is on record. This clonotype was sampled from a human donor in good health. Some clones in this sample may be carry-over from other donors' samples. The chain employs TRBV28 and TRBJ2-7; TCRdb picks TRBD1, but there is no DNA to check that call. The sequenced material came from naive CXCR3+ CD8+ T cells from blood. The label giving this sample's cell subset or site can be read as: CD45RO-CCR7+CD27+CD95- naive CD8+ T cells expressing CXCR3 (TNR3+). The CDR3: CASTAGTGAYEQYF. Joined to the reference TRBV28 and TRBJ2-7 proteins, this CDR3 gives the full variable domain: DVKVTQSSRYLVKRTGEKVFLECVQDMDHENMFWYRQDPGLGLRLIYFSYDVKMKEKGDIPEGYSVSREKKERFSLILESASTNQTSMYLCASTAGTGAYEQYFGPGTRLTVT.